The following is a T cell receptor (beta chain) sequence with its context. Its antigen is as yet unknown. CDR1 SNHLY and CDR2 FYNNEI come from the germline V gene. The CDR3 sequence is 15 residues long. Unmatched junction bases numbered 11, after V lost 6 bases and J lost 9 bases. This sample was included in a study of identical twins. Broader study findings: Conclusions rested on cross-sectional statistics rather than following the same donors. Compared with models, monozygotic twins showed more out-of-frame TCR alpha sharing. Because invariant MAIT and iNKT cells could be present, zero-insertion analyses could be partly confounded.

In TCRdb, the 5' RACE reads were re-called with MiXCR into one record per CDR3 protein. The sample carries around 470,000 distinct CDR3 sequences, 12% to 15% recorded once. This sample was shared with a second study, whose subject was yellow fever vaccine responses in identical twins.

Sequencing used CD4+ T cells sorted from blood. This chain joins TRBV2 and TRBJ2-1, with 10 bases identical to TRBD1. The receptor comes from a woman aged 18-30 years in good health. The CDR3 nucleotides are TGTGCCAGCAGGGCCGGGACAGGGGTTTACTTTGAGCAGTTCTTC. It specifies CASRAGTGVYFEQFF.